A single sample gave rise to the 18 T cell receptor beta chains below, sequenced in a study of OX40 agonist ivuxolimab in advanced cancers. Profiled with immunoSEQ multiplex PCR; TCRdb holds only in-frame clones, not every one. The sample lists about 60,000 clones; 86% were seen once. Sequences were derived from CD4+ or CD8+ T cells sorted from blood, sampled in a trial of the OX40 agonist ivuxolimab. These receptors were collected from an adult with an advanced solid tumor such as melanoma, head and neck, liver or kidney cancer.

The chain is built from TRBV7-9 and TRBJ2-7; 11 nucleotides match TRBD2. Trimming at V came to 5 bases and at J to 7 bases, leaving 7 bases not matched to a gene. The germline CDR1 and CDR2 sequences are SEHNR and FQNEAQ (reference sequence). The CDR3 extends over 14 amino acids. The CDR3 reads CASSSSGRAGEQYF. CDR3 in DNA: TGTGCCAGCAGCAGTAGCGGGAGGGCGGGGGAGCAGTACTTC.

J is TRBJ1-1 and V is TRBV7-9; possible D gene TRBD1, 5 bases. Germline CDR1 reads SEHNR; CDR2 reads FQNEAQ (reference sequence). V was pared by 5 bases and J by 5 bases, with 12 bases between. CDR3 length: 13 residues. DNA for the CDR3: TGTGCCAGCAGCCCCCGTCGGGGGACTGAAGCTTTCTTT. Amino acid sequence: CASSPRRGTEAFF. Drawing the rest from reference TRBV7-9 and TRBJ1-1, the complete variable domain is DTGVSQNPRHKITKRGQNVTFRCDPISEHNRLYWYRQTLGQGPEFLTYFQNEAQLEKSRLLSDRFSAERPKGSFSTLEIQRTEQGDSAMYLCASSPRRGTEAFFGQGTRLTVV.

The chain carries TRBV5-1 and TRBJ2-7, with D perhaps TRBD1 or TRBD2 (6 bases each). V was shortened by 4 bases and J by 2 bases, with 16 bases between the two germline ends. This CDR3 has 15 amino acids. Germline values: CDR1 SGHRS, CDR2 YFSETQ. In DNA form, the CDR3 reads TGCGCCAGCAGCCCCTCTGGGGGGCGAACCTACGAGCAGTACTTC. Its translation is CASSPSGGRTYEQYF.

This chain links TRBV29-1 with TRBJ2-3; tentatively, D is TRBD2 (6 bases). The V end lost 8 bases, the J end lost 2 bases, and 20 bases lay between the germline ends. The CDR3 sequence is 15 residues long. Germline values: CDR1 SQVTM, CDR2 ANQGSEA. The CDR3 sequence is CSSDSTGGNTDTQYF. CDR3 coding DNA: TGCAGCTCAGACAGCACCGGCGGGAACACAGATACGCAGTATTTT.

The chain links TRBV9 to TRBJ2-1; 9 bases align to TRBD2. The germline gives CDR1 SGDLS, CDR2 YYNGEE. The CDR3 length is 15 residues. Losses at the gene ends were 3 bases for V and 5 bases for J; bases not matched to a gene: 6. CDR3 sequence: CASSAGTSLNNEQFF. CDR3 in DNA: TGTGCCAGCAGCGCTGGGACTAGCCTCAACAATGAGCAGTTCTTC.

The chain is built from TRBV6-6 and TRBJ2-3, with 12 positions matching TRBD2. The CDR3 covers 16 residues. CDR1 is MNHNY and CDR2 is SVGAGI in the germline V gene (reference sequence). J gave up 4 bases and V 6 bases, and 8 bases lay outside the gene matches. CDR3 protein: CASRPRLAGVADTQYF. CDR3 sequence (DNA): TGTGCCAGCAGACCTCGACTAGCGGGAGTTGCAGATACGCAGTATTTT.

The chain couples TRBV28 to TRBJ1-2, with 7 bases identical to TRBD1. Losses at the gene ends were 7 bases for V and 5 bases for J; bases not matched to a gene: 13. In germline, CDR1 is MDHEN, CDR2 SYDVKM. The CDR3 has 15 residues. The DNA of the CDR3 is TGTGCCAGCACCTCCGGGGACAGACTTAGGTATGGCTACACCTTC. It specifies CASTSGDRLRYGYTF.

The chain recombines TRBV7-2 with TRBJ2-2; D unresolved. Germline V CDR1 and CDR2: SGHTA, FQGNSA. This CDR3 spans 13 amino acids. Trimming left V 1 base short and J 6 bases short, with 6 bases between. The CDR3 DNA is TGTGCCAGCAGCTTAGAATCACCCGGGGAGCTGTTTTTT. This encodes CASSLESPGELFF.

The chain joins TRBV29-1 to TRBJ2-1, with TRBD2 matching over 7 bases. This CDR3 has 14 residues. Germline CDR1 is SQVTM and CDR2 is ANQGSEA. CDR3 loop: CTAGTGGSYNEQFF. CDR3 nucleotides: TGCACCGCGGGGACCGGGGGGTCTTACAATGAGCAGTTCTTC.

The chain has TRBV2 and TRBJ2-2; 9 bases line up with TRBD1. This CDR3 contains 15 residues. Germline CDR1 reads SNHLY; CDR2 reads FYNNEI. The ends lost 7 bases at V and 5 bases at J; junction bases unmatched: 8. CDR3 DNA sequence: TGTGCCAGCACGCCCGACAGGGGGGGTACCGGGGAGCTGTTTTTT. Protein: CASTPDRGGTGELFF.

The V gene is TRBV18, the J gene TRBJ1-1; unclear D gene. This CDR3 has 14 amino acids. Germline-derived CDR1 and CDR2 are KGHSH and LQKENI. Trimming left V 6 bases short and J 0 bases short, with 11 bases between. The CDR3 bases are TGTGCCAGCTCTTCCCAGAGTCTGAACACTGAAGCTTTCTTT. Protein product: CASSSQSLNTEAFF.

The chain has TRBV7-2 and TRBJ1-2, with TRBD1 as a possible D gene (6 bases). Trimming took off 5 bases at V and 5 bases at J, with 15 bases between the two ends. The CDR3 length is 14 residues. The germline CDR1 and CDR2 sequences are SGHTA and FQGNSA. CDR3: CASSPYRDQYGYTF. The DNA for the CDR3 is TGTGCCAGCAGCCCCTACAGGGACCAATATGGCTACACCTTC.

This chain links TRBV10-2 with TRBJ1-5; D not resolved. The CDR3 totals 12 residues. Trimming took off 3 bases at V and 5 bases at J, with 5 bases between the two ends. Germline lookup yields CDR1 WSHSY and CDR2 SAAADI. Here the CDR3 reads CASSDGDQPQHF. The CDR3 DNA sequence: TGCGCCAGCAGTGACGGGGATCAGCCCCAGCATTTT.

This chain uses TRBV19 with TRBJ1-1; D perhaps matches TRBD1 (6 bases). Germline lookup yields CDR1 LNHDA and CDR2 SQIVND (reference sequence). V shed 5 bases and J shed 1 base, with 11 bases lying between them. The CDR3 totals 14 residues. The CDR3 reads CASSLRTANTEAFF. The CDR3 coding sequence is TGTGCCAGTAGTCTGCGGACAGCGAACACTGAAGCTTTCTTT.

V gene TRBV7-2 combines with J gene TRBJ2-5; D remains ambiguous. Germline V gene sequence: CDR1 SGHTA, CDR2 FQGNSA. CDR3 length: 13 residues. The V end lost 5 bases, the J end lost 2 bases, and 9 bases lay between the germline ends. The CDR3 loop is CASSLSYQETQYF. CDR3 coding DNA: TGTGCCAGCAGCCTAAGTTATCAAGAGACCCAGTACTTC.

The chain has TRBV9 and TRBJ1-3; D is unclear. CDR3 length: 15 amino acids. Germline loops: CDR1 SGDLS, CDR2 YYNGEE. With 4 bases removed from V and 0 bases from J, the gap between germline ends came to 11 bases. The CDR3 loop reads CASSSTVPSGNTIYF. The CDR3 nucleotides read TGTGCCAGCAGCTCGACGGTCCCCTCTGGAAACACCATATATTTT.

The chain carries TRBV28 and TRBJ2-1, with TRBD2 identical over 8 bases. The CDR3 runs to 19 residues. The J segment lost 6 bases and the V segment lost 4 bases, leaving 20 bases of the junction unmatched. From germline, CDR1 is MDHEN and CDR2 SYDVKM. CDR3 in amino acids: CASSSPGGAGVASPNEQFF. As DNA, the CDR3 is TGTGCCAGCAGTTCGCCCGGAGGAGCGGGAGTAGCATCCCCCAATGAGCAGTTCTTC. The whole variable domain, remainder taken from reference TRBV28 and TRBJ2-1, is DVKVTQSSRYLVKRTGEKVFLECVQDMDHENMFWYRQDPGLGLRLIYFSYDVKMKEKGDIPEGYSVSREKKERFSLILESASTNQTSMYLCASSSPGGAGVASPNEQFFGPGTRLTVL.

The gene calls are TRBV27 and TRBJ2-3, with unresolved D. Germline loops: CDR1 MNHEY, CDR2 SMNVEV (reference sequence). The CDR3 loop spans 14 amino acids. V shed 6 bases and J shed 2 bases, with 12 bases lying between them. The CDR3 is CASRIIGVTDTQYF. The CDR3, as DNA: TGTGCCAGCAGAATCATCGGCGTCACAGATACGCAGTATTTT.